The T cell receptor (beta chain) described here comes from a study of graft-versus-host responses after intestinal transplantation. Comments on this clone: The antigen is unknown.

Study-wide results and limits: There was an association between peak levels of circulating GvH clones and early post-transplant HvG declines.

Clones were read by immunoSEQ multiplex PCR, and TCRdb kept only the in-frame ones, dropping some. The table includes tens of thousands of clones, around 95% detected once. CDR1 and CDR2 from the germline V gene are SGHRS and YFSETQ. V dropped 0 bases and J dropped 3; count of bases not matched to a gene: 17. This CDR3 spans 21 amino acids. The clonotype originates from a human donor who received an intestinal transplant. This material consisted of unstimulated CD8+ T cells sorted from spleen or lymph node cells, taken before intestinal transplant. The chain combines TRBV5-1 with TRBJ2-3, with 12 bases aligning to TRBD2. CDR3 coding DNA: TGCGCCAGCAGCTTGGTTGTACTTGAGACTAGCGGGAGTATCGGGACAGATACGCAGTATTTT. The encoded protein is CASSLVVLETSGSIGTDTQYF.